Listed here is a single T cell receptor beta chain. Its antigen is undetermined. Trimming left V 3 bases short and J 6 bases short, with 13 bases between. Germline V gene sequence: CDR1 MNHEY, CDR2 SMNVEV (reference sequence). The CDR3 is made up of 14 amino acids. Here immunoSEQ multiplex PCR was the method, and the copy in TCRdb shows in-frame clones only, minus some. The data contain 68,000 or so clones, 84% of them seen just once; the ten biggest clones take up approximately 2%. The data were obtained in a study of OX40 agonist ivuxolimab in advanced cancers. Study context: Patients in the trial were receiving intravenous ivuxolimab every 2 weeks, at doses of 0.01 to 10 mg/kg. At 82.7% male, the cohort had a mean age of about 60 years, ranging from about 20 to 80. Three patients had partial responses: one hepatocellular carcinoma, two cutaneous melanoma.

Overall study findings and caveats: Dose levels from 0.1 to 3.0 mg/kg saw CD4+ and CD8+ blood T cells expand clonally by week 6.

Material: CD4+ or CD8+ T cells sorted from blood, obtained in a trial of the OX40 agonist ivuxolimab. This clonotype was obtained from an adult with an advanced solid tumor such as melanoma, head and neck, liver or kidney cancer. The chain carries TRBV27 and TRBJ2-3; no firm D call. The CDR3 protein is CASSFSSFGDTQYF. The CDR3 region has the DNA TGTGCCAGCAGTTTCTCTAGTTTTGGCGATACGCAGTATTTT.